This T cell receptor beta chain was profiled in a study of T-cell reconstitution after alpha-beta-depleted transplantation in children. Overall study findings and caveats: After transplant, at about two months, alpha-beta T cells were reportedly derived from several hundred expanded graft clones. A year had passed since transplant, and T-cell counts and diversity by then came mostly from newly produced T cells. For some patients, TCRbeta diversity was high at day 60 because of recipient T cells and thymic progenitors that survived.

The V gene lost 2 bases and the J gene lost 7 bases, with 5 bases spanning the gap. The germline gives CDR1 MNHEY, CDR2 SVGAGI. This CDR3 contains 12 residues. Comments on this clonotype: Antigen specificity is unknown.

A library of TCRbeta sequences, prepared with unique molecular identifiers, was generated. TCRdb passed the PCR reads through MiXCR, listing each CDR3 protein once. This sample yields about 260,000 distinct CDR3 sequences, of which 7.5% to 9.5% are seen a single time; roughly 5.8% belongs to the top ten. This TCR was sampled from a male patient younger than 18 who had a stem cell transplant for acute lymphoblastic leukemia, so the T cells may come from the graft donor. The sequencing used PBMCs, mostly from graft donor cells, collected 180 days after TCRalphabeta/CD19-depleted stem cell transplant. V usage is TRBV6-5 and J usage is TRBJ2-2; D call uncertain. The CDR3 nucleotides read TGTGCCAGCAGTTACCTGGACGGGGAGCTGTTTTTT. Translation: CASSYLDGELFF.